One sample yielded the 29 T cell receptor beta chains listed below, sequenced in a study of shared clonotypes between healthy human individuals. Clones were sequenced by immunoSEQ multiplex PCR, and TCRdb holds only the in-frame ones, with some missing. In the table there are roughly 700,000 clones, less than 85% of which are singletons. Source material: memory CD4+ T cells sorted from blood. Subset of the sample: CD45RA-negative fraction. The receptors derive from a woman in her twenties or thirties in good health.

The V gene is TRBV11-2, the J gene TRBJ2-4, with a possible D match to TRBD2 (7 bases). This CDR3 region has 14 residues. Trimming shortened V by 4 bases and J by 9 bases, and 16 bases separated the two germline ends. Germline lookup yields CDR1 SGHAT and CDR2 FQNNGV. The CDR3 here is CASSSGGRAGIQYF. The CDR3 DNA reads as TGTGCCAGCAGCTCGGGGGGCAGGGCGGGCATTCAGTACTTC. Full variable domain (outside the CDR3, taken from reference TRBV11-2 and TRBJ2-4): EAGVAQSPRYKIIEKRQSVAFWCNPISGHATLYWYQQILGQGPKLLIQFQNNGVVDDSQLPKDRFSAERLKGVDSTLKIQPAKLEDSAVYLCASSSGGRAGIQYFGAGTRLSVL.

This clone appeared once. The chain carries TRBV7-2 and TRBJ1-1, with D maybe TRBD1 (5 bases). CDR1 and CDR2 from the germline V gene are SGHTA and FQGNSA. Trimming pared 5 bases from V and 2 bases from J, leaving 12 bases between. The CDR3 runs to 14 residues. The CDR3, as DNA: TGTGCCAGCAGCCTCCGGGACGGTAACACTGAAGCTTTCTTT. Residues: CASSLRDGNTEAFF. Full variable domain (outside the CDR3, taken from reference TRBV7-2 and TRBJ1-1): GAGVSQSPSNKVTEKGKDVELRCDPISGHTALYWYRQSLGQGLEFLIYFQGNSAPDKSGLPSDRFSAERTGGSVSTLTIQRTQQEDSAVYLCASSLRDGNTEAFFGQGTRLTVV.

This chain uses TRBV30 with TRBJ1-4; 8 bases are shared with TRBD1. The CDR3 has 16 amino acids. V shed 3 bases and J 0 bases; nucleotides not matched to a gene: 6. Germline CDR1 reads GTSNPN; CDR2 reads SVGIG (reference sequence). The chain's CDR3 is CAWSPDRVPTNEKLFF. The CDR3 DNA is TGTGCCTGGAGCCCGGACAGGGTGCCAACTAATGAAAAACTGTTTTTT.

The chain joins TRBV12-2 to TRBJ1-3; the table's D call, TRBD1, was not checked against the DNA. TRBV12-2 constitutes a pseudogene. The CDR3 is 20 amino acids. The chain's CDR3 is CASRLAQGQGPIISGNTIYF. CDR3 in DNA: TGTGCAAGTCGCTTAGCGCAGGGACAGGGGCCTATTATCTCTGGAAACACCATATATTTT.

Here the CDR3 DNA reads TGTGCCACCAGCAGATACGGGCTTGACCACACAGATACGCAGTATTTT. Residues: CATSRYGLDHTDTQYF. V gene TRBV15 combines with J gene TRBJ2-3; D uncertain. This CDR3 contains 16 residues. CDR1 LNHNV and CDR2 YYDKDF come from the germline V gene (reference sequence). Trimming took off 2 bases at V and 2 bases at J, with 14 bases between the two ends.

The V call is TRBV15, the J call TRBJ2-7; a possible D gene is TRBD1 (5 bases). V shed 0 bases and J shed 3 bases, with 15 bases lying between them. The CDR3 covers 16 residues. Germline assignment: CDR1 LNHNV and CDR2 YYDKDF (reference sequence). The CDR3 DNA reads as TGTGCCACCAGCAGAGATAGGAAACAGGCCGTCTACGAGCAGTACTTC. Protein: CATSRDRKQAVYEQYF.

The V gene is TRBV28, the J gene TRBJ2-7, with D perhaps TRBD1 or TRBD2 (5 bases each). Looked up from germline, CDR1 is MDHEN and CDR2 is SYDVKM. The V gene lost 5 bases and the J gene lost 1 base, with 15 bases spanning the gap. The CDR3 runs 15 residues. This CDR3 reads CASSIPGRESYEQYF. The DNA of the CDR3 is TGTGCCAGCAGTATACCGGGACGGGAATCCTACGAGCAGTACTTC.

The V gene is TRBV2, the J gene TRBJ2-4, with D possibly matching TRBD1 (6 bases). V was cut by 2 bases and J by 8 bases, with 19 bases left in between. The CDR3 contains 16 residues. Germline assignment: CDR1 SNHLY and CDR2 FYNNEI. The CDR3 region has the DNA TGTGCCAGCAGTGAAAGGGGGTATTATATCGGGGACATTCAGTACTTC. Translated, it gives CASSERGYYIGDIQYF.

V gene TRBV4-1 combines with J gene TRBJ1-5; D is ambiguous. V gave up 0 bases and J gave up 5 bases, with 5 bases separating them. The germline gives CDR1 MGHRA, CDR2 YSYEKL. This CDR3 has 13 amino acids. CDR3: CASSQEGDQPQHF. CDR3 DNA: TGCGCCAGCAGCCAAGAGGGAGATCAGCCCCAGCATTTT.

This chain uses TRBV5-1 with TRBJ2-1; D is ambiguous. Germline CDR1 and CDR2: SGHRS and YFSETQ. The CDR3 totals 12 residues. Deletions cut 1 base from V and 8 bases from J, with 7 bases between. CDR3 sequence: CASSLRTDEQFF. The DNA of the CDR3 is TGCGCCAGCAGCTTGAGAACTGATGAGCAGTTCTTC.

This chain uses TRBV15 with TRBJ2-2, with TRBD2 as a possible D gene (5 bases). Germline V gives CDR1 LNHNV, CDR2 YYDKDF (reference sequence). Trimming cost V 3 bases and J 5 bases, with 7 bases left between them. This CDR3 comprises 13 residues. CDR3 nucleotides: TGTGCCACCAGCAGGGACTTTACCGGGGAGCTGTTTTTT. This translates into CATSRDFTGELFF.

The chain is built from TRBV28 and TRBJ2-7; no definite D call. The CDR3 has 14 amino acids. Trimming removed 2 bases at V and 3 bases at J, with 11 bases between. The germline V gene encodes CDR1 MDHEN and CDR2 SYDVKM. CDR3 sequence reads: CASSLAQNNYEQYF. The CDR3 DNA reads TGTGCCAGCAGTTTAGCGCAAAACAACTACGAGCAGTACTTC.

This clone was seen only a few times. The chain joins TRBV7-2 to TRBJ2-7; 9 nucleotides agree with TRBD2. Germline values: CDR1 SGHTA, CDR2 FQGNSA. With V trimmed by 5 bases and J by 1 base, 6 bases remained unmatched. This CDR3 is built from 15 residues. CDR3 loop: CASSPRLAGSYEQYF. The CDR3 DNA reads as TGTGCCAGCAGCCCCCGGCTAGCGGGATCCTACGAGCAGTACTTC.

V is TRBV4-1 and J is TRBJ1-1, with D possibly matching TRBD1 (5 bases). Germline V gene sequence: CDR1 MGHRA, CDR2 YSYEKL. The CDR3 totals 13 residues. V was pared by 2 bases and J by 11 bases, with 15 bases between. CDR3 sequence: CASSQWQWEGAFF. The CDR3 nucleotides are TGCGCCAGCAGCCAATGGCAGTGGGAGGGGGCTTTCTTT.

The chain combines TRBV28 with TRBJ2-7, with 8 bases lining up with TRBD2. In germline, CDR1 is MDHEN, CDR2 SYDVKM. V lost 6 bases and J lost 2; bases outside the gene matches: 9. The CDR3 totals 15 residues. CDR3 protein: CASSLSELAAYEQYF. In nucleotides, the CDR3 is TGTGCCAGCAGCTTGAGCGAACTAGCGGCCTACGAGCAGTACTTC.

The rearrangement uses TRBV28 and TRBJ2-5; 10 nucleotides match TRBD2. Trimming at V came to 8 bases and at J to 5 bases, leaving 5 bases not matched to a gene. This CDR3 is 13 amino acids long. Germline V CDR1 and CDR2: MDHEN, SYDVKM. CDR3 DNA sequence: TGTGCCAGCGTAGCGGGAGGTCGGGAGACCCAGTACTTC. As protein: CASVAGGRETQYF.

This chain links TRBV7-2 with TRBJ2-3; 13 nucleotides match TRBD2. In germline, CDR1 is SGHTA, CDR2 FQGNSA. CDR3 size: 15 residues. With 5 bases clipped from V and 6 bases from J, the junction kept 5 bases outside the gene matches. CDR3: CASSPGLAGVDTQYF. DNA of the CDR3: TGTGCCAGCAGCCCCGGACTAGCGGGAGTGGATACGCAGTATTTT.

V is TRBV6-5 and J is TRBJ2-7, with D unresolved. From germline, CDR1 is MNHEY and CDR2 SVGAGI. V was shortened by 0 bases and J by 3 bases, with 9 bases between the two germline ends. The CDR3 runs to 14 residues. The DNA for the CDR3 is TGTGCCAGCAGTTACTCGAACGGTTTCTACGAGCAGTACTTC. Translating gives CASSYSNGFYEQYF.

This clone came up a few times. This chain joins TRBV28 and TRBJ2-7; D is possibly TRBD2 (6 bases). The CDR3 has 17 amino acids. Germline V lookup: CDR1 MDHEN, CDR2 SYDVKM. Trimming stripped 6 bases from V and 1 base from J, with 22 bases between. The CDR3 coding sequence is TGTGCCAGCAGCAAAGGAGGCGCGGGATTTTTTTCCTACGAGCAGTACTTC. It specifies CASSKGGAGFFSYEQYF.

V gene TRBV28 combines with J gene TRBJ1-4; the match to TRBD1 covers 7 bases. CDR3 length: 15 residues. The V gene's germline CDR1 is MDHEN and CDR2 SYDVKM. V lost 7 bases, J lost 4 bases, and 9 bases stayed unmatched. The CDR3 DNA reads as TGTGCCAGCACCGCAGGGGGGGGATTTAATGAAAAACTGTTTTTT. The encoded protein is CASTAGGGFNEKLFF.

CDR3 protein: CASSASGFLDTQYF. The CDR3 nucleotides are TGTGCCAGCAGCGCTAGCGGGTTCCTAGATACGCAGTATTTT. V is TRBV7-3 and J is TRBJ2-3; 8 bases align to TRBD2. The CDR3 contains 14 residues. V was pared by 5 bases and J by 5 bases, with 6 bases of the junction left unmatched. CDR1 is SGHTA and CDR2 is FQGTGA in the germline V gene.

The chain joins TRBV25-1 to TRBJ1-1, with D perhaps matching TRBD1 (5 bases). Trimming pared 0 bases from V and 4 bases from J, leaving 9 bases between. The length of the CDR3 is 14 residues. Germline CDR1 reads MGHDK; CDR2 reads SYGVNS. CDR3 sequence: CASSEYQGTTEAFF. The CDR3 DNA follows: TGTGCCAGCAGTGAATACCAGGGAACCACTGAAGCTTTCTTT.

The chain recombines TRBV30 with TRBJ1-3, with a possible D match to TRBD1 (6 bases). Germline V gene sequence: CDR1 GTSNPN, CDR2 SVGIG (reference sequence). The CDR3 totals 13 residues. The CDR3 loop reads CSWGLSSGNTIYF. The CDR3, as DNA: TGTTCTTGGGGGCTCAGCTCTGGAAACACCATATATTTT.

The chain recombines TRBV27 with TRBJ1-3; D unclear. V was pared by 6 bases and J by 0 bases, with 12 bases between. CDR3 length: 15 amino acids. The V gene's germline CDR1 is MNHEY and CDR2 SMNVEV (reference sequence). This CDR3 reads CASRSLGSSGNTIYF. The CDR3 DNA reads TGTGCCAGCAGGTCTCTCGGGAGCTCTGGAAACACCATATATTTT.

V usage is TRBV9 and J usage is TRBJ1-3; D may be TRBD1 (5 bases). The CDR3 loop spans 16 amino acids. Trimming cost V 4 bases and J 2 bases, with 16 bases left between them. CDR1 SGDLS and CDR2 YYNGEE come from the germline V gene. The DNA for the CDR3 is TGTGCCAGCAGCTCAGGTTCAGGGAAGGCTGGAAACACCATATATTTT. Translated: CASSSGSGKAGNTIYF.

The gene calls are TRBV2 and TRBJ1-5; TRBD1 matches at 9 bases. Germline lookup yields CDR1 SNHLY and CDR2 FYNNEI. This CDR3 has 14 residues. The V and J ends lost 5 bases and 7 bases, in that order; junction bases with no gene match: 6. In DNA form, the CDR3 reads TGTGCCAGCAGTCAAACAGGGGGCCAACAGCCCCAGCATTTT. It codes for CASSQTGGQQPQHF. Supplemented by reference TRBV2 and TRBJ1-5, the full variable domain reads EPEVTQTPSHQVTQMGQEVILRCVPISNHLYFYWYRQILGQKVEFLVSFYNNEISEKSEIFDDQFSVERPDGSNFTLKIRSTKLEDSAMYFCASSQTGGQQPQHFGDGTRLSIL.

V usage is TRBV29-1 and J usage is TRBJ2-5, with D unclear. Deletions cut 3 bases from V and 0 bases from J, with 11 bases between. Germline CDR1 SQVTM, CDR2 ANQGSEA. The CDR3 has 14 amino acids. CDR3 protein: CSVDPSANQETQYF. CDR3 in DNA: TGCAGCGTTGACCCGTCGGCTAACCAAGAGACCCAGTACTTC.

This chain links TRBV15 with TRBJ2-7, with 9 bases aligning to TRBD2. The V and J ends lost 0 bases and 6 bases, in that order; junction bases with no gene match: 3. Germline V CDR1 and CDR2: LNHNV, YYDKDF (reference sequence). There are 14 residues in the CDR3. This CDR3 reads CATSRDQTSGEQYF. Written as DNA, the CDR3 is TGTGCCACCAGCAGAGATCAGACTAGCGGCGAGCAGTACTTC.

The rearrangement uses TRBV6-1 and TRBJ1-2, with a weak D call TRBD1 (6 bases). The V end lost 7 bases, the J end lost 2 bases, and 14 bases lay between the germline ends. Germline values: CDR1 MNHNS, CDR2 SASEGT. CDR3 length equals 14 residues. The CDR3, as DNA: TGTGCCAGCACCCGCCGGACAGAGAACTATGGCTACACCTTC. It codes for CASTRRTENYGYTF.